The T cell receptor (beta chain) described here comes from a study of beta chain features in type 1 diabetes. The study's findings and limits: Fewer insertions but more deletions were seen at VDJ junctions in type 1 diabetes patients. Sampled from patients, naive, central memory and Treg TCRB repertoires appeared more similar than those sampled from healthy donors.

This clone has more than one count but fewer than ten. The antigen remains undetermined. cDNA synthesis used the whole RNA isolate, giving expressed TCRB sequences. Each sample of naive, central memory or regulatory T cells had, on average, around 3.5 million reads. Method: immunoSEQ multiplex PCR; TCRdb's copy keeps in-frame clones and lacks some. The data show about 290,000 clones, approximately 8.1% seen once. The origin of this receptor is a woman younger than 35 in good health. Sequencing input: central memory CD4+ T cells from blood.

The CDR3 protein is CAWSLPVQGAWGNTIYF. CDR3 nucleotides: TGTGCCTGGAGTCTCCCCGTACAGGGGGCGTGGGGAAACACCATATATTTT. The chain employs TRBV30 and TRBJ1-3, with TRBD1 identical over 9 bases. This CDR3 contains 17 residues. CDR1 GTSNPN and CDR2 SVGIG come from the germline V gene (reference sequence). Trimming cost V 2 bases and J 4 bases; bases outside gene matches: 12.